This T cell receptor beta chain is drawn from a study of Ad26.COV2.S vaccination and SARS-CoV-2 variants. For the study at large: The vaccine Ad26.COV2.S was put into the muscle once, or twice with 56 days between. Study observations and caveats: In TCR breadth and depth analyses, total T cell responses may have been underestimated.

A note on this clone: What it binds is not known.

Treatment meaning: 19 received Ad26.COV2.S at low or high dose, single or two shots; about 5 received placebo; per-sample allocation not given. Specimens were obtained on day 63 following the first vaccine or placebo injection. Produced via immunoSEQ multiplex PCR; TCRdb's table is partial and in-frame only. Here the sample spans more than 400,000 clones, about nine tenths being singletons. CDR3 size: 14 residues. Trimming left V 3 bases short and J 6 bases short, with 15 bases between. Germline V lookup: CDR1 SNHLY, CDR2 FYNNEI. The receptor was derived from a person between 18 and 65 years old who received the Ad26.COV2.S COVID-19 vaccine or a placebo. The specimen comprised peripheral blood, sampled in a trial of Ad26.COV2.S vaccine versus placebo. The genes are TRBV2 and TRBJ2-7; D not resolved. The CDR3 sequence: CASSEDIGPGEQYF. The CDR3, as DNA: TGTGCCAGCAGTGAGGATATTGGGCCCGGCGAGCAGTACTTC.